This T cell receptor (beta chain) was obtained from a study of OX40 agonist ivuxolimab in advanced cancers. Study background: Participants, approximately 81% male, averaged around 64 years of age, ranging from about 23 to 79. Study-wide points: On average, CD8+ T cells showed a greater number of expanded clones than CD4+. Among expanded peripheral T cells, antigen specificity went undetermined. Low normalized T-cell clonal expansion was additionally recorded for some nonresponders.

The CDR3 runs 14 residues. V was trimmed by 3 bases and J by 6 bases, leaving 13 bases between them. Germline CDR1 SGHDT, CDR2 YYEEEE. Profiled with immunoSEQ multiplex PCR; TCRdb holds only in-frame clones, not every one. This sample yields 76,000 or so clones, of which 65% to 90% are seen a single time; approximately 0.63% belongs to the top ten. In this sample, this clone turned up once. Its antigen is as yet unknown. The V gene is TRBV5-6, the J gene TRBJ2-1, with D possibly TRBD2 on 5 matching bases. The source is an adult with an advanced solid tumor such as melanoma, head and neck, liver or kidney cancer. The sample here was CD4+ or CD8+ T cells sorted from blood, taken in a trial of the OX40 agonist ivuxolimab. The CDR3 loop is CASSSTERVNEQFF. CDR3 nucleotides: TGTGCCAGCAGCTCTACGGAGAGGGTCAATGAGCAGTTCTTC.